This paragraph covers one TCR beta chain sequence. As handled by the study authors: How many nucleated cells were present was estimated from reference gene primer amplification. Produced via immunoSEQ multiplex PCR; TCRdb's table is partial and in-frame only. That table is the source of V, J and clone size, and D and trimming were worked out from the DNA. The sample has under 300,000 clones; around nine tenths are singletons. This record comes from a study of blood T cell repertoires in COVID-19. The wider study: Spain, Italy and the United States supplied samples that represented acute and convalescent COVID-19. T cells, B-cell-depleted T cells, or PBMCs provided the cDNA or gDNA that served as material.

Input material: PBMCs or T cells enriched from blood (not recorded which). The receptor's source is a woman aged 40 to 50 who had been exposed to COVID-19.

As DNA, the CDR3 is TGTGCCAGCAGCTCTCGGGGTCCGGCTAATGAAAAACTGTTTTTT. It translates to CASSSRGPANEKLFF. The gene calls are TRBV7-8 and TRBJ1-4; D remains unclear. V lost 4 bases to trimming and J lost 3 bases, with 12 bases between them. Germline lookup yields CDR1 SGHVS and CDR2 FQNEAQ. The CDR3 consists of 15 residues.